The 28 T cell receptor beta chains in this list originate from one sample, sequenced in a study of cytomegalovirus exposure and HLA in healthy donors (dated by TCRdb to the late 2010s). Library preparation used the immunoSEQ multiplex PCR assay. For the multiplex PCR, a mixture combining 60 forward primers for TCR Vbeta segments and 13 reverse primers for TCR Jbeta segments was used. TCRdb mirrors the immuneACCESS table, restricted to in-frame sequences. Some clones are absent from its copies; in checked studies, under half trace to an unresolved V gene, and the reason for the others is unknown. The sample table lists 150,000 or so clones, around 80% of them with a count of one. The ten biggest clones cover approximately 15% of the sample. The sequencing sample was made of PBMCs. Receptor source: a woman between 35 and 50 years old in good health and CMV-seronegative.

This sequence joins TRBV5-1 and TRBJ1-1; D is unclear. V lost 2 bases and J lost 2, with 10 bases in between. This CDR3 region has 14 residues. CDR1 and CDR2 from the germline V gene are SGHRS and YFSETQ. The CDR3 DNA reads TGCGCCAGCAGCTTCCGTCGGGGAAACACTGAAGCTTTCTTT. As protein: CASSFRRGNTEAFF.

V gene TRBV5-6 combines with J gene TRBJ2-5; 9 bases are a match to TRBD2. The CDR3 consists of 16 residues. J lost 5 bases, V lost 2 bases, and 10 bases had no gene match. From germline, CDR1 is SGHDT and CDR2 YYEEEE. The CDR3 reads CASSLSSLAGSETQYF. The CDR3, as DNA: TGTGCCAGCAGCTTATCGTCCCTAGCGGGGTCCGAGACCCAGTACTTC.

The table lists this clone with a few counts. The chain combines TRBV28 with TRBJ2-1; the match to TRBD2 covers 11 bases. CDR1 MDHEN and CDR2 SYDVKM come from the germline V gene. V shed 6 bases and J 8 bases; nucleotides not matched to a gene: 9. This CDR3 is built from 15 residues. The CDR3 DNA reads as TGTGCCAGCAGCTCGGGACTAGCGGAGGGGTATGAGCAGTTCTTC. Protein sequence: CASSSGLAEGYEQFF.

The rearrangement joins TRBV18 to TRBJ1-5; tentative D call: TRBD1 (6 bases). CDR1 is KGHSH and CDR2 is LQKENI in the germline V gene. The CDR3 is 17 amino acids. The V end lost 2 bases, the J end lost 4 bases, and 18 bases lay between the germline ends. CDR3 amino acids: CASSPVTGFSPNQPQHF. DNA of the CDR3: TGTGCCAGCTCACCAGTGACAGGTTTTTCCCCTAATCAGCCCCAGCATTTT.

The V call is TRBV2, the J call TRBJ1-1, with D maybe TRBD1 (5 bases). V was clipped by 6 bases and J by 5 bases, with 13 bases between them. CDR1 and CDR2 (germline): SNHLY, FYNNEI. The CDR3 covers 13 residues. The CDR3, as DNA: TGTGCCAGCAGGTCCCCAGGGCTTACTGAAGCTTTCTTT. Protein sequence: CASRSPGLTEAFF.

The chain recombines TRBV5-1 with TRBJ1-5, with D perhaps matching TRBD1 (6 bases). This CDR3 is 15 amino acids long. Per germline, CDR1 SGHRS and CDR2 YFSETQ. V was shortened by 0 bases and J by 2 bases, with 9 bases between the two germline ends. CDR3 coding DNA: TGCGCCAGCAGCTTGGTCTCAGGGGGCAATCAGCCCCAGCATTTT. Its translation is CASSLVSGGNQPQHF. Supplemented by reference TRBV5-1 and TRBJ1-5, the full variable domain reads KAGVTQTPRYLIKTRGQQVTLSCSPISGHRSVSWYQQTPGQGLQFLFEYFSETQRNKGNFPGRFSGRQFSNSRSEMNVSTLELGDSALYLCASSLVSGGNQPQHFGDGTRLSIL.

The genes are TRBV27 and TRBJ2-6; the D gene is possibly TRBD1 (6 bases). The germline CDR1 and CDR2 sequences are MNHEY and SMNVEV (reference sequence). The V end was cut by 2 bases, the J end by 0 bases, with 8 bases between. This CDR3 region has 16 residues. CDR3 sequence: CASSLTGTSGANVLTF. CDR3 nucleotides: TGTGCCAGCAGTTTAACAGGGACCTCTGGGGCCAACGTCCTGACTTTC.

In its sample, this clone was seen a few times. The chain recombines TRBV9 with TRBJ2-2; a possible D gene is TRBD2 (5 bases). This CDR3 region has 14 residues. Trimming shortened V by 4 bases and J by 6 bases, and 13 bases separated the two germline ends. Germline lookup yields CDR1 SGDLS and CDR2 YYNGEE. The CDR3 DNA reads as TGTGCCAGCAGCTCCGATTCGCGGGCCGGGGAGCTGTTTTTT. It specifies CASSSDSRAGELFF. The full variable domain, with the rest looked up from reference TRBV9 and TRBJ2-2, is DSGVTQTPKHLITATGQRVTLRCSPRSGDLSVYWYQQSLDQGLQFLIQYYNGEERAKGNILERFSAQQFPDLHSELNLSSLELGDSALYFCASSSDSRAGELFFGEGSRLTVL.

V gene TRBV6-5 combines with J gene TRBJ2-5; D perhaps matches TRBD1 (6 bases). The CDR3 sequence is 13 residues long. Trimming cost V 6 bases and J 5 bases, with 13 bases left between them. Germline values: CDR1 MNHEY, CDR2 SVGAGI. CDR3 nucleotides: TGTGCCAGCAGGACACAGGGCACGGAGACCCAGTACTTC. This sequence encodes CASRTQGTETQYF.

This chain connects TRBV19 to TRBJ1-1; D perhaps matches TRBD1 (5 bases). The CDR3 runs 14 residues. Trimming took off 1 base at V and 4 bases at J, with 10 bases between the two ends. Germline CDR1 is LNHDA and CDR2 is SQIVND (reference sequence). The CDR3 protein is CASSIVGGSTEAFF. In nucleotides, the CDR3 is TGTGCCAGTAGTATAGTGGGGGGAAGCACTGAAGCTTTCTTT. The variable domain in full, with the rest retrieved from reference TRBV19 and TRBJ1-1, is DGGITQSPKYLFRKEGQNVTLSCEQNLNHDAMYWYRQDPGQGLRLIYYSQIVNDFQKGDIAEGYSVSREKKESFPLTVTSAQKNPTAFYLCASSIVGGSTEAFFGQGTRLTVV.

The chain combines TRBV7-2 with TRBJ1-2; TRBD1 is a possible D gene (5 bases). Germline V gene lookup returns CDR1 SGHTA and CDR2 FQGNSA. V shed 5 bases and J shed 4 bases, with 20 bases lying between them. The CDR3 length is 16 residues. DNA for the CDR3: TGTGCCAGCAGCGTCCATACGGGGGAGGTAGCCTATGGCTACACCTTC. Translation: CASSVHTGEVAYGYTF.

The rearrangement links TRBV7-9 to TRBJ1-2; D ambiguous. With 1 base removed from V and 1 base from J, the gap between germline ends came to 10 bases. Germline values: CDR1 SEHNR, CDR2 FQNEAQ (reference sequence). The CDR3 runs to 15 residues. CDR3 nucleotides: TGTGCCAGCAGCTTAGTTATAGGGAGTAACTATGGCTACACCTTC. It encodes CASSLVIGSNYGYTF.

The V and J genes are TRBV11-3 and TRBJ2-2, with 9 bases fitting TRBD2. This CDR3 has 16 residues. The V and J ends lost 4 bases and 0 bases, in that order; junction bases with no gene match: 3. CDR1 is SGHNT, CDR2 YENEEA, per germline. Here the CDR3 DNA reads TGTGCCAGCAGCTCCGTAGCGGGAGCGAACACCGGGGAGCTGTTTTTT. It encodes CASSSVAGANTGELFF.

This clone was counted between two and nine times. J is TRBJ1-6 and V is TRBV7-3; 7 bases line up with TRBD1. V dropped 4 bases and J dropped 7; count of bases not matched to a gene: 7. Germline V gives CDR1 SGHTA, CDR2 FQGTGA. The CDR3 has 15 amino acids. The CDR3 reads CASSSTGDANSPLHF. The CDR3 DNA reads TGTGCCAGCAGCTCTACAGGGGATGCCAATTCACCCCTCCACTTT.

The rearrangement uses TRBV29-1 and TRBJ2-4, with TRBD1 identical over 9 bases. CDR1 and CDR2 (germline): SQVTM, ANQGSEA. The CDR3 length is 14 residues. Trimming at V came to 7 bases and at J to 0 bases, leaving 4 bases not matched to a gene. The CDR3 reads CSARDREAKNIQYF. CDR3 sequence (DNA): TGCAGCGCCCGGGACAGGGAAGCCAAAAACATTCAGTACTTC.

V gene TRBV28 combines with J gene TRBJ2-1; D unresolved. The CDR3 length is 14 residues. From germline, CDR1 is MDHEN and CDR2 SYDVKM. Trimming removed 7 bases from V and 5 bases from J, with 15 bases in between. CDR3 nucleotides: TGTGCCAGCAATCTCGACTCCACCAACAATGAGCAGTTCTTC. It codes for CASNLDSTNNEQFF.

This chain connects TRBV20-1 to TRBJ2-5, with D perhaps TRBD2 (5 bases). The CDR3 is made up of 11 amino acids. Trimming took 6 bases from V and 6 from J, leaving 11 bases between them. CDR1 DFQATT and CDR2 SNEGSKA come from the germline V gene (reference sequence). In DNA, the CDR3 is TGCAGTGCCCCCAGCGGCCAGACCCAGTACTTC. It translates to CSAPSGQTQYF.

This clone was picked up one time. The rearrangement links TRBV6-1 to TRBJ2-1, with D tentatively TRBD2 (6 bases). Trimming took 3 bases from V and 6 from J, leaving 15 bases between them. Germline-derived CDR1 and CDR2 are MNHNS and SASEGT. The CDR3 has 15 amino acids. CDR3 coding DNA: TGTGCCAGCAGTGATGGTGGTAGCGGAAGCAATGAGCAGTTCTTC. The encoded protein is CASSDGGSGSNEQFF.

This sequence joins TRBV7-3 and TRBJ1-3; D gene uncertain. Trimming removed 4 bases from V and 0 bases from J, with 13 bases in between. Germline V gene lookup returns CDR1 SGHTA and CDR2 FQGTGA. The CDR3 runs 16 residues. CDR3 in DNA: TGTGCCAGCAGCTCAGACGACGGGGTCTCTGGAAACACCATATATTTT. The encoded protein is CASSSDDGVSGNTIYF. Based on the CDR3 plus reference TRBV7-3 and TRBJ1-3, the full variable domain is GAGVSQTPSNKVTEKGKYVELRCDPISGHTALYWYRQSLGQGPEFLIYFQGTGAADDSGLPNDRFFAVRPEGSVSTLKIQRTERGDSAVYLCASSSDDGVSGNTIYFGEGSWLTVV.

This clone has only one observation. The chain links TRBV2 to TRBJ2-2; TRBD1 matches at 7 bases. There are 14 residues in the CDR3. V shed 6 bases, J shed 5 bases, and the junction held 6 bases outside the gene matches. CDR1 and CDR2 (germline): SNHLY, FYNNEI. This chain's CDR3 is CASSQTGPTGELFF. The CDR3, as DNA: TGTGCCAGCAGCCAGACAGGGCCGACCGGGGAGCTGTTTTTT.

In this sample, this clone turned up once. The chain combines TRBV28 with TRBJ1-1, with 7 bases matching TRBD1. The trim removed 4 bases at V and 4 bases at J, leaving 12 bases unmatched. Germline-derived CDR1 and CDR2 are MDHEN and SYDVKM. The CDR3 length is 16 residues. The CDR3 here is CASSSALGGESTEAFF. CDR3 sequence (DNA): TGTGCCAGCAGTTCCGCCTTAGGGGGCGAGAGCACTGAAGCTTTCTTT.

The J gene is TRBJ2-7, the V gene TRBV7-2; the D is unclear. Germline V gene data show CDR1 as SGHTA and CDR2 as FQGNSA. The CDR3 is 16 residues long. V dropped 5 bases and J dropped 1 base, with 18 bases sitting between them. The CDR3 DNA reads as TGTGCCAGCAGCGCCATGAGGAGTAGGTGGTCCTACGAGCAGTACTTC. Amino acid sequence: CASSAMRSRWSYEQYF.

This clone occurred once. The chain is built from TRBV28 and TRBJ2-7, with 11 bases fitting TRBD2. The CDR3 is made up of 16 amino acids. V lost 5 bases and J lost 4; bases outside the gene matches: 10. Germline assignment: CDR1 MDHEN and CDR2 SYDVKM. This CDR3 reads CASSDNSGRVIYEQYF. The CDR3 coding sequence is TGTGCCAGCAGTGACAATAGCGGGAGGGTGATATACGAGCAGTACTTC.

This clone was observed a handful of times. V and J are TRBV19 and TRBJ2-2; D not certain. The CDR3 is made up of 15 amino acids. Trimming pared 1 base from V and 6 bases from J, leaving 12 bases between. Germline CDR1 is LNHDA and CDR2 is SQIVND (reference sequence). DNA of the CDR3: TGTGCCAGTAGTATAGTCGCCCCTAGTTCCGGGGAGCTGTTTTTT. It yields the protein CASSIVAPSSGELFF. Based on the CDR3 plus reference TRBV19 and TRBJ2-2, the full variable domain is DGGITQSPKYLFRKEGQNVTLSCEQNLNHDAMYWYRQDPGQGLRLIYYSQIVNDFQKGDIAEGYSVSREKKESFPLTVTSAQKNPTAFYLCASSIVAPSSGELFFGEGSRLTVL.

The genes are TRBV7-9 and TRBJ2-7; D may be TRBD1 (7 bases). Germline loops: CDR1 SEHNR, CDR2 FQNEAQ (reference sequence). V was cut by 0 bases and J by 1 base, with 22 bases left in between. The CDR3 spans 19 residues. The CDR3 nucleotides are TGTGCCAGCAGCTTAGCGGTGGATGTGACAGGGAGGAGGTCCTACGAGCAGTACTTC. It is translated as CASSLAVDVTGRRSYEQYF.

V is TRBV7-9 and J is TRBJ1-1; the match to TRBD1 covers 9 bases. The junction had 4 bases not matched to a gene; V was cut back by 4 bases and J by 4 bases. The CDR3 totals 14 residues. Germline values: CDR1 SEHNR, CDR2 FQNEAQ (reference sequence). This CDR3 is CASSSGQGVTEAFF. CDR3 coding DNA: TGTGCCAGCAGCTCGGGACAGGGAGTCACTGAAGCTTTCTTT.

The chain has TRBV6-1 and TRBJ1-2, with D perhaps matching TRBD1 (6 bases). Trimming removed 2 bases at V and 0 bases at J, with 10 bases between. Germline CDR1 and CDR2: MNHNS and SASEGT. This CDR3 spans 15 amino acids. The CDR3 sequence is CASSEPGAPNYGYTF. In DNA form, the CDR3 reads TGTGCCAGCAGTGAACCAGGGGCGCCTAACTATGGCTACACCTTC.

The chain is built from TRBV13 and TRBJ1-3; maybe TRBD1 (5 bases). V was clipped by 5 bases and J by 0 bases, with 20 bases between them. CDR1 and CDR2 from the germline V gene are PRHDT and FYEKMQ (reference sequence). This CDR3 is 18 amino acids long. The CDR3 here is CASSQGGAAGFSGNTIYF. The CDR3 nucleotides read TGTGCCAGCAGCCAAGGCGGGGCTGCAGGATTCTCTGGAAACACCATATATTTT.